What follows are 22 T cell receptor beta chains derived from one specimen sequenced in a study of beta chain features in type 1 diabetes. Expressed TCRB transcripts were sequenced because the isolated RNA had all been reverse transcribed beforehand. The repertoire was sequenced with immunoSEQ multiplex PCR; TCRdb's copy has only in-frame clones and lacks some. The table records under 300,000 clones, 8% of them present only once. Sequenced input: central memory CD4+ T cells from blood. These receptors originate from a woman under 30 in good health.

This clone was detected only a few times. The genes are TRBV6-1 and TRBJ2-7; D is unclear. From germline, CDR1 is MNHNS and CDR2 SASEGT. V was cut by 6 bases and J by 2 bases, with 11 bases left in between. The CDR3 is 13 residues long. In nucleotides, the CDR3 is TGTGCCAGCAGCACGAAGGAGCCCTACGAGCAGTACGTC. Translating it yields CASSTKEPYEQYV.

This clone was seen only a few times. This chain joins TRBV15 and TRBJ1-1; D perhaps matches TRBD1 (5 bases). The CDR3 covers 17 residues. Trimming removed 3 bases from V and 1 base from J, with 18 bases in between. Germline V gene sequence: CDR1 LNHNV, CDR2 YYDKDF (reference sequence). The CDR3 sequence: CATSSVAGSQGNTEAFF. CDR3 in DNA: TGTGCCACCAGCAGCGTGGCAGGTAGCCAGGGGAACACTGAAGCTTTCTTT.

The rearrangement joins TRBV15 to TRBJ2-5; 12 bases align to TRBD2. This CDR3 has 16 residues. The J segment lost 2 bases and the V segment lost 1 base, leaving 2 bases of the junction unmatched. Germline V gene sequence: CDR1 LNHNV, CDR2 YYDKDF (reference sequence). The CDR3 DNA reads as TGTGCCACCAGCAGAGCACTAGCGGGAGGACAAGAGACCCAGTACTTC. Amino acids: CATSRALAGGQETQYF.

This clone was recorded a few times. Other DNA sequences in the same sample also yield this CDR3. The chain uses TRBV7-9 and TRBJ1-1; D may be TRBD1 (5 bases). Between the trimmed V and J ends, which lost 3 bases and 1 base, there was a span of 6 bases. CDR1 and CDR2 from the germline V gene are SEHNR and FQNEAQ (reference sequence). The CDR3 covers 13 residues. The CDR3 reads CASSFQGNTEAFF. CDR3 sequence (DNA): TGTGCCAGCAGCTTCCAGGGGAACACTGAAGCTTTCTTT.

There are a few counts of this clone. This chain uses TRBV7-6 with TRBJ1-2; D gene ambiguous. V dropped 5 bases and J dropped 0 bases, with 7 bases sitting between them. Germline V gives CDR1 SGHVS, CDR2 FNYEAQ. The CDR3 has 13 residues. CDR3 protein: CASSPGTNYGYTF. The CDR3 nucleotides read TGTGCCAGCAGCCCTGGAACTAACTATGGCTACACCTTC.

The V and J genes are TRBV7-9 and TRBJ1-3; TRBD1 is a possible D gene (6 bases). Germline V CDR1 and CDR2: SEHNR, FQNEAQ (reference sequence). The V end lost 5 bases, the J end lost 8 bases, and 13 bases lay between the germline ends. CDR3 length: 13 residues. As DNA, the CDR3 is TGTGCCAGCAGCGGCTGGGACATCGACACCATATATTTT. Translated: CASSGWDIDTIYF.

This clone has just a few counts. The chain couples TRBV10-3 to TRBJ1-1, with D perhaps matching TRBD1 (5 bases). With 2 bases removed from V and 10 bases from J, the gap between germline ends came to 20 bases. Per germline, CDR1 ENHRY and CDR2 SYGVKD. The CDR3 runs 15 residues. CDR3 in DNA: TGTGCCATCAGTGAGCTTCCCGGGCAGGGCGCCGCAGCTTTCTTT. This encodes CAISELPGQGAAAFF.

CDR3 DNA: TGCGCCAGCAGCCTCCAGGGGGACACTGAAGCTTTCTTT. This codes for CASSLQGDTEAFF. This rearrangement joins TRBV4-3 to TRBJ1-1, with TRBD1 matching over 7 bases. Germline values: CDR1 LGHNA, CDR2 YSLEER. The CDR3 sequence is 13 residues long. V trimming: 4 bases; J trimming: 3 bases; junction bases outside the gene matches: 2.

The table lists this clone with a few counts. The V and J genes are TRBV2 and TRBJ2-1, with D perhaps given as TRBD1 or TRBD2 (5 bases each). The CDR3 spans 12 residues. Germline CDR1 reads SNHLY; CDR2 reads FYNNEI. V dropped 7 bases and J dropped 9 bases, with 13 bases sitting between them. The CDR3 DNA follows: TGTGCCAGCACGGGCAAGAGGGGTGAGCAGTTCTTC. It codes for CASTGKRGEQFF.

V is TRBV11-3 and J is TRBJ2-1; D is ambiguous. Germline V lookup: CDR1 SGHNT, CDR2 YENEEA. The CDR3 runs 14 residues. The V and J ends lost 4 bases and 5 bases respectively, with 12 bases between them. In DNA form, the CDR3 reads TGTGCCAGCAGCTCCCAGCCCAGCAACAATGAGCAGTTCTTC. Amino acids: CASSSQPSNNEQFF.

This clone has a handful of counts. Germline and junction disagree at one end, which may indicate a read error. The V gene is TRBV5-4, the J gene TRBJ1-1; D is unresolved. The CDR3 totals 16 residues. CDR1 and CDR2 from the germline V gene are SGHNT and YYREEE (reference sequence). For the CDR3, the DNA is TGCGCCAGCAGCCCTAGGGCGGACGGACCGAACACTGAAGCTTTCTTT. This translates into CASSPRADGPNTEAFF.

The V call is TRBV7-3, the J call TRBJ2-2; no clear D gene. This CDR3 comprises 13 residues. Germline loops: CDR1 SGHTA, CDR2 FQGTGA. Trimming left V 6 bases short and J 5 bases short, with 10 bases between. CDR3 amino acids: CASSSKGTGELFF. For the CDR3, the DNA is TGTGCCAGCAGTTCTAAGGGAACCGGGGAGCTGTTTTTT.

The chain recombines TRBV7-2 with TRBJ2-2, with a weak D call TRBD1 (6 bases). Germline V gives CDR1 SGHTA, CDR2 FQGNSA. Trimming removed 5 bases at V and 5 bases at J, with 12 bases between. The CDR3 is 14 residues long. CDR3 sequence reads: CASSNTRGTGELFF. For the CDR3, the DNA is TGTGCCAGCAGCAATACTAGGGGGACCGGGGAGCTGTTTTTT.

This clone was picked up a small number of times. The chain uses TRBV28 and TRBJ1-5, with TRBD1 matching over 9 bases. The germline gives CDR1 MDHEN, CDR2 SYDVKM. The CDR3 loop spans 15 amino acids. J lost 0 bases, V lost 7 bases, and 4 bases had no gene match. DNA for the CDR3: TGTGCCAGCAAATTGACAGGGGGTAGCAATCAGCCCCAGCATTTT. As protein: CASKLTGGSNQPQHF. Full variable domain (remainder filled in from reference TRBV28 and TRBJ1-5): DVKVTQSSRYLVKRTGEKVFLECVQDMDHENMFWYRQDPGLGLRLIYFSYDVKMKEKGDIPEGYSVSREKKERFSLILESASTNQTSMYLCASKLTGGSNQPQHFGDGTRLSIL.

The chain is built from TRBV11-2 and TRBJ2-2; D possibly corresponds to TRBD2 (5 bases). The CDR3 has 14 residues. The V end was cut by 5 bases, the J end by 8 bases, with 15 bases between. Germline loops: CDR1 SGHAT, CDR2 FQNNGV. Here the CDR3 DNA reads TGTGCCAGCAGCCCCCCCGTCCCGGGAGGGGAGCTGTTTTTT. Translating gives CASSPPVPGGELFF. Full variable domain (rest looked up from reference TRBV11-2 and TRBJ2-2): EAGVAQSPRYKIIEKRQSVAFWCNPISGHATLYWYQQILGQGPKLLIQFQNNGVVDDSQLPKDRFSAERLKGVDSTLKIQPAKLEDSAVYLCASSPPVPGGELFFGEGSRLTVL.

The chain recombines TRBV29-1 with TRBJ2-2; no clear D gene. V was trimmed by 7 bases and J by 7 bases, leaving 7 bases between them. Germline assignment: CDR1 SQVTM and CDR2 ANQGSEA. The CDR3 has 10 amino acids. CDR3 protein: CSGGDGELFF. The CDR3 DNA is TGCAGCGGTGGTGACGGGGAGCTGTTTTTT.

This chain uses TRBV7-2 with TRBJ2-7; D ambiguous. The V gene lost 6 bases and the J gene lost 4 bases, with 13 bases spanning the gap. CDR3 length equals 13 residues. The germline gives CDR1 SGHTA, CDR2 FQGNSA. This CDR3 is CASSNRAEYEQYV. The CDR3 nucleotides are TGTGCCAGCAGTAATAGGGCAGAGTACGAGCAGTACGTC.

The chain has TRBV28 and TRBJ1-2; 7 positions agree with TRBD1. CDR1 is MDHEN, CDR2 SYDVKM, per germline. This CDR3 contains 14 residues. Trimming removed 8 bases from V and 4 bases from J; junction bases left unmatched: 10. Written as DNA, the CDR3 is TGTGCCAGCCACCCCGTTGGGACAGCCTATGGCTACACCTTC. The encoded protein is CASHPVGTAYGYTF.

This clone was observed a handful of times. The V and J genes are TRBV6-6 and TRBJ2-5, with TRBD2 matching 8 bases. Per the germline V gene, CDR1 is MNHNY and CDR2 is SVGAGI (reference sequence). V lost 7 bases to trimming and J lost 0 bases; unmatched junction nucleotides: 4. CDR3 length equals 14 residues. CDR3 amino acids: CASKGGGNQETQYF. The CDR3 DNA is TGTGCCAGCAAGGGCGGGGGGAACCAAGAGACCCAGTACTTC.

V usage is TRBV6-6 and J usage is TRBJ1-2; 9 positions agree with TRBD1. The V and J ends lost 6 bases and 5 bases, in that order; junction bases with no gene match: 13. This CDR3 is built from 16 residues. Germline CDR1 MNHNY, CDR2 SVGAGI (reference sequence). The CDR3 loop is CASSPGTGIPPYGYTF. CDR3 DNA: TGTGCCAGCAGCCCCGGGACAGGGATCCCCCCTTATGGCTACACCTTC.

This clone was observed at least ten times. This chain uses TRBV13 with TRBJ2-3; D ambiguous. The CDR3 contains 12 residues. V lost 5 bases, J lost 0 bases, and 3 bases lay in between. Germline lookup yields CDR1 PRHDT and CDR2 FYEKMQ (reference sequence). The CDR3 loop reads CASSRSTDTQYF. DNA of the CDR3: TGTGCCAGCAGCCGCAGCACAGATACGCAGTATTTT.

This clone has at least ten counts. This chain joins TRBV5-1 and TRBJ2-1, with D tentatively TRBD1 or TRBD2 (6 bases each). The CDR3 runs 16 residues. The germline gives CDR1 SGHRS, CDR2 YFSETQ. Trimming removed 3 bases from V and 2 bases from J, with 15 bases in between. For the CDR3, the DNA is TGCGCCAGCAGCTCGGAGCCGGGGGCGACCTACAATGAGCAGTTCTTC. This codes for CASSSEPGATYNEQFF.